A selection of T cell receptor beta chains follows, all from one sample in a study of T cells in Graves' hyperthyroidism and ophthalmopathy. TCRdb used MiXCR to reprocess the multiplex PCR reads, holding one entry per CDR3 protein. This sample has about 600,000 distinct CDR3 sequences, with over 12% found just once. Material: blood. Receptors originate from a woman younger than 35 with Graves' ophthalmopathy. CDR3s include the opening cysteine and the closing phenylalanine or tryptophan. A D gene is named only where the DNA matches it firmly. The listing skips clone size in some rows; elsewhere it reads once, few, many or a size class.

V: TRBV20-1; J: TRBJ2-4; D: TRBD2; length: 17; size: -; DNA: TGCAGTGCTAGAAAGGGACTAGCGGGAAGTCTAGGGAACATTCAGTACTTC; CDR3: CSARKGLAGSLGNIQYF
V: TRBV9; J: TRBJ1-5; D: TRBD1; length: 15; size: many; DNA: TGTGCCAGCAGCGTAGGAACAGGGGTGAGTCAGCCCCAGCATTTT; CDR3: CASSVGTGVSQPQHF
V: TRBV12-3/TRBV12-4; J: TRBJ2-1; D: -; length: 14; size: many; DNA: TGTGCCAGCAGACCCCAGGACCCCGTAGGGGAGCAGTTCTTC; CDR3: CASRPQDPVGEQFF
V: TRBV3-1; J: TRBJ2-5; D: -; length: 11; size: many; DNA: TGTGCCAGCAGCCAAGTCGAGACCCAGTACTTC; CDR3: CASSQVETQYF
V: TRBV10-3; J: TRBJ1-2; D: -; length: 14; size: many; DNA: TGTGCCATCAGTGGGGAGGTCAGGGCCGGTGGCTACACCTTC; CDR3: CAISGEVRAGGYTF
V: TRBV6-4; J: TRBJ2-1; D: -; length: 19; size: -; DNA: TGTGCCAGCAGAAAGACAGGGGTAGTATTTAGCGGGACGCAGAATGAGCAGTTCTTC; CDR3: CASRKTGVVFSGTQNEQFF
V: TRBV19; J: TRBJ2-2; D: TRBD1; length: 15; size: few; DNA: TGTGCCAGTAGATGGGGGCAGGGGGCGATCGGGGAGCTGTTTTTT; CDR3: CASRWGQGAIGELFF
V: TRBV5-1; J: TRBJ2-7; D: -; length: 12; size: few; DNA: TGCGCCAGCAGCCCATCATCGAACGAGCAGTACTTC; CDR3: CASSPSSNEQYF
V: TRBV5-1; J: TRBJ2-5; D: -; length: 14; size: many; DNA: TGCGCCAGCAGCTTCATACCAGATAAAGAGACCCAGTACTTC; CDR3: CASSFIPDKETQYF
V: TRBV27; J: TRBJ1-1; D: -; length: 13; size: -; DNA: TGTGCCAGCCAGCACGGACAAGACACTGAAGCTTTCTTT; CDR3: CASQHGQDTEAFF
V: TRBV6-2/TRBV6-3; J: TRBJ1-6; D: -; length: 16; size: many; DNA: TGTGCCAGCAGTTACTCGAGGCGCGGGCCGAATTCACCCCTCCACTTT; CDR3: CASSYSRRGPNSPLHF
V: TRBV2; J: TRBJ1-5; D: TRBD1; length: 14; size: many; DNA: TGTGCCAGCAGCCTAGAGACAGGGAATCAGCCCCAGCATTTT; CDR3: CASSLETGNQPQHF
V: TRBV27; J: TRBJ1-2; D: -; length: 14; size: many; DNA: TGTGCCAGTAGCCAGGCGGTGTGGGAGGACGGCTACACCTTC; CDR3: CASSQAVWEDGYTF
V: TRBV6-5; J: TRBJ2-2; D: TRBD2; length: 16; size: few; DNA: TGTGCCAGCAGTTACGAGGGACTAGCGGGAGCCGGGGAGCTGTTTTTT; CDR3: CASSYEGLAGAGELFF
V: TRBV7-2; J: TRBJ2-1; D: TRBD2; length: 15; size: -; DNA: TGTGCCAGCAGAACGACTAGCGGGAGGGCCCAAAAGCAGTTCTTC; CDR3: CASRTTSGRAQKQFF
V: TRBV6-2/TRBV6-3; J: TRBJ1-6; D: -; length: 15; size: -; DNA: TGTGCCAGCAGTTACTCGCTGCAGGGGAATTCACCCCTCCACTTT; CDR3: CASSYSLQGNSPLHF
V: TRBV5-1; J: TRBJ2-3; D: TRBD2; length: 15; size: -; DNA: TGCGCCAGCAGCTCCACGGGAGGACGCACAGATACGCAGTATTTT; CDR3: CASSSTGGRTDTQYF
V: TRBV6-1; J: TRBJ2-3; D: -; length: 16; size: -; DNA: TGTGCCAGCAGCCCAGTCAGGGGAACACAGGCAGATACGCGGTATTTT; CDR3: CASSPVRGTQADTRYF
V: TRBV4-3; J: TRBJ2-5; D: -; length: 17; size: few; DNA: TGCGCCAGCAGCCAAGGGGACTTGAGGGGGGTGCGAGAGACCCAGTACTTC; CDR3: CASSQGDLRGVRETQYF
V: TRBV6-2/TRBV6-3; J: TRBJ1-3; D: -; length: 13; size: -; DNA: TGTGCCAGCCTCGTTGTGGAGGGGAACACCATATATTTT; CDR3: CASLVVEGNTIYF
V: TRBV11-2; J: TRBJ2-3; D: TRBD2; length: 15; size: many; DNA: TGTGCCAGCAGCCTAATTCGGGCGGGAGGGCTAACGCAGTATTTT; CDR3: CASSLIRAGGLTQYF
V: TRBV28; J: TRBJ1-2; D: -; length: 12; size: few; DNA: TGTGCCACCTCTGGGGGGGGGTTTGGCTACACCTTC; CDR3: CATSGGGFGYTF
V: TRBV5-1; J: TRBJ2-7; D: TRBD2; length: 15; size: few; DNA: TGCGCCAGCAGCTCCGGGACTAGCGCTGCGAGCGAGCAGTACTTC; CDR3: CASSSGTSAASEQYF
V: TRBV3-1; J: TRBJ2-1; D: -; length: 14; size: many; DNA: TGTGCCAGCAGCCAAGATTACTACCGTTTGGAGCAGTTCTTC; CDR3: CASSQDYYRLEQFF
V: TRBV19; J: TRBJ2-7; D: -; length: 13; size: few; DNA: TGTGCCAGTAGTAACGATAGGGGGATCGAGCAGTACTTC; CDR3: CASSNDRGIEQYF
V: TRBV7-9; J: TRBJ2-3; D: TRBD2; length: 15; size: -; DNA: TGTGCCAGCAGCAATAGCGGGCCTAGCACAGATACGCAGTATTTT; CDR3: CASSNSGPSTDTQYF
V: TRBV6-2/TRBV6-3; J: TRBJ1-1; D: -; length: 16; size: many; DNA: TGTGCCAGCAGCCTATATGCTCAGGCCATGAACACTGAAGCTTTCTTT; CDR3: CASSLYAQAMNTEAFF
V: TRBV2; J: TRBJ2-1; D: -; length: 13; size: few; DNA: TGTGCCAGCAGTGAAGCGGGCGGTTTGAGGCAGTTCTTC; CDR3: CASSEAGGLRQFF
V: TRBV7-2; J: TRBJ2-1; D: TRBD2; length: 16; size: many; DNA: TGTGCCAGCAGTACTAGCGGGAGGGCCTTTTACAATGAGCAGTTCTTC; CDR3: CASSTSGRAFYNEQFF
V: TRBV20-1; J: TRBJ2-7; D: TRBD2; length: 16; size: -; DNA: TGCAGTGCTACCCCCCCGGGACTAGCGGGAGTGTACGAGCAGTACTTC; CDR3: CSATPPGLAGVYEQYF
V: TRBV7-9; J: TRBJ2-7; D: TRBD1; length: 14; size: many; DNA: TGTGCCAGCAACTCCCAGGACAGGCCCTACGAGCAGTACTTC; CDR3: CASNSQDRPYEQYF
V: TRBV19; J: TRBJ2-1; D: -; length: 11; size: -; DNA: TGTGCCAGTAGTATAGGCCATGAGCAGTTCTTC; CDR3: CASSIGHEQFF
V: TRBV6-1; J: TRBJ1-1; D: -; length: 15; size: -; DNA: TGTGCCAGCAGTATTTCCGGGACACCCGTGACTGAAGCTTTCTTT; CDR3: CASSISGTPVTEAFF
V: TRBV9; J: TRBJ2-2; D: TRBD2; length: 17; size: many; DNA: TGTGCCAGCAGCGTAGGACTAGCGGGAGAAGGCACCGGGGAGCTGTTTTTT; CDR3: CASSVGLAGEGTGELFF
V: TRBV5-1; J: TRBJ1-1; D: TRBD1; length: 17; size: -; DNA: TGCGCCAGCAGCCCCCCCCGGACAGGGAGGGGGAACACTGAAGCTTTCTTT; CDR3: CASSPPRTGRGNTEAFF
V: TRBV29-1; J: TRBJ1-1; D: -; length: 11; size: many; DNA: TGCAGCGCCACCTGGAACACTGAAGCTTTCTTT; CDR3: CSATWNTEAFF
V: TRBV7-8; J: TRBJ2-7; D: TRBD1; length: 15; size: many; DNA: TGTGCCAGCACCTTTTGGAGACAGGGAAGGGGCGAGCAGTACTTC; CDR3: CASTFWRQGRGEQYF
V: TRBV7-2; J: TRBJ1-1; D: TRBD1; length: 11; size: -; DNA: TGTGCCAGCAGCCGGGACAGGGTGGCTTTCTTT; CDR3: CASSRDRVAFF
V: TRBV20-1; J: TRBJ2-7; D: -; length: 15; size: many; DNA: TGCAGTGCTAGAGATTTACGTGTCACGGGCTACGAGCAGTACTTC; CDR3: CSARDLRVTGYEQYF
V: TRBV18; J: TRBJ2-7; D: -; length: 15; size: -; DNA: TGTGCCAGCTCACCAAGAAAGTCAGGAACCTACGAGCAGTACTTC; CDR3: CASSPRKSGTYEQYF
V: TRBV28; J: TRBJ2-1; D: TRBD2; length: 18; size: many; DNA: TGTGCCAGCAGTTTATGGACTAGCGGGAGAGTGGGCTACAATGAGCAGTTCTTC; CDR3: CASSLWTSGRVGYNEQFF
V: TRBV20-1; J: TRBJ2-3; D: TRBD1; length: 14; size: many; DNA: TGCAGTGCTAGTCCCCGCAGGGGGACAGATACGCAGTATTTT; CDR3: CSASPRRGTDTQYF
V: TRBV6-1; J: TRBJ2-2; D: TRBD2; length: 17; size: few; DNA: TGTGCCAGCAGTTCCGGGACTAGCGGGACGAACACCGGGGAGCTGTTTTTT; CDR3: CASSSGTSGTNTGELFF
V: TRBV18; J: TRBJ2-7; D: TRBD1; length: 16; size: few; DNA: TGTGCCAGCTCAGTACGACAGGGGAGAGGTTCCTACGAGCAGTACTTC; CDR3: CASSVRQGRGSYEQYF
V: TRBV9; J: TRBJ2-7; D: TRBD2; length: 14; size: few; DNA: TGTGCCAGCAGCCCCCCCGGCGGGAGAAACGAGCAGTACTTC; CDR3: CASSPPGGRNEQYF
V: TRBV7-9; J: TRBJ2-1; D: TRBD1; length: 18; size: -; DNA: TGTGCCAGCAGCTTACTAAGCCGGGACAGGGGATTCTACAATGAGCAGTTCTTC; CDR3: CASSLLSRDRGFYNEQFF
V: TRBV12-3/TRBV12-4; J: TRBJ1-1; D: TRBD1; length: 12; size: few; DNA: TGTGCCAGCACCTATACAGGGGATGAAGCTTTCTTT; CDR3: CASTYTGDEAFF
V: TRBV7-2; J: TRBJ1-4; D: TRBD1; length: 15; size: -; DNA: TGTGCCAGCAGCTTTCTGACAGGGCTTAATGAAAAACTGTTTTTT; CDR3: CASSFLTGLNEKLFF